This TCR beta chain is drawn from a study of CD8 T cells in ankylosing spondylitis (dated by TCRdb to about 2017). For the wider study: The study profiled T cell receptor beta repertoires in healthy donors and ankylosing spondylitis patients to find disease-linked TCR variants. The whole study cohort included over a hundred healthy donors and 25 ankylosing spondylitis patients. Samples of peripheral blood were taken, and for ankylosing spondylitis patients, synovial fluid was collected as well.

This sample was sequenced with an Illumina HiSeq 2500. Quantitative 5'-RACE with molecular barcodes was the method used to prepare the TCR beta libraries. Per the authors' processing: Disease-linked TCR variants were identified with a new computational method built on a probabilistic model of VDJ rearrangement. TCRdb passed the public sequencing reads through fastp at Q25 and MiXCR, retaining productive beta sequences. CDR3 protein sequences are deduplicated, and each keeps its most common genes and DNA. The V and J calls and clone size come from TCRdb's table, not from the authors' own analysis. In all, the sample holds around 180,000 distinct CDR3 sequences, and 15% to 20% of those were seen once. The top ten clones comprise 3.5% to 5% of the sample. At the junction V is shortened by 2 bases and J by 1 base, with 5 bases in between. The CDR3 spans 12 residues, from the cysteine through the phenylalanine. Here the CDR3 DNA is all that survives: 36 bases in frame from base 1. Per the germline V gene (reference sequence), DFQATT is the CDR1 and SNEGSKA is the CDR2.

This clonotype was seen ten or more times. What this receptor recognizes is not known. No base quality information exists; no much larger clone differs at one position. What the study reported, not specific to this receptor: Blood from ankylosing spondylitis patients appeared to be characterized by a TCR beta motif composed of about eight highly homologous amino acid variants. The disease-linked clones were reported as significantly enriched in matched synovial fluid samples from ankylosing spondylitis patients. Some of the motif variants had been reported before in the synovial fluid and blood of reactive arthritis patients, a finding that suggests common disease-initiation mechanisms. The disease-linked clones had a CD8+ phenotype and were found at relatively low frequencies in peripheral blood.

The V and J genes are TRBV20-1 and TRBJ2-5, with an unclear D gene assignment. This clonotype was obtained from a male donor aged 10 to 30 with ankylosing spondylitis or in good health (not recorded which). Donor details come from another sample of the same person, matched by shared clones. The sample was blood, either unsorted or a sorted T cell fraction (not recorded which). The sequence in DNA is TGCAGTGCTAGATTTATCCAAGAGACCCAGTACTTC. It specifies CSARFIQETQYF.